This section outlines one T cell receptor (beta chain) sequence together with its context. The missing conserved phenylalanine or tryptophan at the end of this CDR3 makes a read error likely. RNA was extracted from bulk tissue without any cell sorting. Between the trimmed V and J ends, which lost 6 bases and 6 bases, there was a span of 21 bases. From germline, CDR1 is SEHNR and CDR2 FQNEAQ (reference sequence). The CDR3 covers 15 residues. A modified ARM-PCR protocol with three rounds of nested PCR amplified TCRbeta. A single record per CDR3 protein comes from TCRdb applying MiXCR to the multiplex PCR reads. The sample has about 120,000 distinct CDR3 sequences, over 75% seen once. This specimen belongs to a study of tumor and adjacent non-tumor tissue in lung cancer.

Sequenced input: lung tumor tissue. The V gene is TRBV7-9, the J gene TRBJ2-7; D is possibly TRBD2 (6 bases). The TCR comes from a man between 65 and 85 years old with non-small cell lung cancer. The CDR3 region has the DNA TGTGCCAGCAGTCGGGGGACCGCGGGTATAAGCGAGCAGTACTTA. This encodes CASSRGTAGISEQYL.